Below are 25 T cell receptor beta chains sequenced from a single sample in a study of post-analysis software for immune sequencing data. The study's findings and limits: Four to six TRBV segments were more frequent in patients than controls; TRBV5-6, TRBV5-1 and TRBV20-1 belonged to this group.

Unique molecular identifiers were carried by the TCR beta cDNA libraries. Each CDR3 protein is one row after TCRdb ran MiXCR on the PCR reads. The repertoire includes 600,000 to 700,000 distinct CDR3 sequences, 55% to 60% of them detected once, and about 10% sits in the top ten. These receptors have no identified antigens. The sequenced sample consisted of blood. These receptors were collected from a girl aged 2 to 10 with multiple sclerosis.

The chain is built from TRBV6-5 and TRBJ2-5; possibly TRBD1 for D (7 bases). The CDR3 spans 16 residues. V was clipped by 3 bases and J by 3 bases, with 17 bases between them. Germline V lookup: CDR1 MNHEY, CDR2 SVGAGI. The CDR3 DNA follows: TGTGCCAGCAGTTATCTGGGAGGACAGGTCGAAGAGACCCAGTACTTC. As protein: CASSYLGGQVEETQYF.

This clonotype is a singleton in its sample. The chain is built from TRBV5-5 and TRBJ2-5; 12 nucleotides agree with TRBD2. This CDR3 contains 15 residues. Per germline, CDR1 SGHKS and CDR2 YYEKEE (reference sequence). Trimming at V came to 4 bases and at J to 1 base, leaving 2 bases not matched to a gene. CDR3 bases: TGTGCCAGCAGCAAGGGACTAGCGGGCCAAGAGACCCAGTACTTC. Its protein product is CASSKGLAGQETQYF.

This clonotype was seen just once. This rearrangement joins TRBV7-2 to TRBJ2-7, with TRBD1 as a possible D gene (6 bases). The J call could be wrong; TRBJ2-5 is a better fit for the DNA end. CDR1 is SGHTA, CDR2 FQGNSA, per germline. This CDR3 is built from 15 residues. CDR3 in DNA: TGTGCCAGCAGCTTTGTAACCAGGGGCGCCGGGACCCAGTACTTC. This encodes CASSFVTRGAGTQYF.

The chain combines TRBV6-5 with TRBJ2-2; possibly TRBD1 for D (5 bases). The CDR3 sequence is 13 residues long. Germline V gives CDR1 MNHEY, CDR2 SVGAGI. The ends were cut back, 10 bases at V and 5 bases at J, with 14 bases in the middle. This CDR3 is CATLEAGTGELFF. The CDR3, as DNA: TGTGCCACCCTAGAGGCAGGGACCGGGGAGCTGTTTTTT.

The gene calls are TRBV4-1 and TRBJ2-5; perhaps TRBD2 as D (5 bases). This CDR3 comprises 17 residues. Trimming left V 5 bases short and J 4 bases short, with 23 bases between. Germline V gene sequence: CDR1 MGHRA, CDR2 YSYEKL. The CDR3 is CASSAGLLGGFRETQYF. In DNA form, the CDR3 reads TGCGCCAGCAGCGCGGGCTTACTTGGCGGGTTTCGAGAGACCCAGTACTTC.

V gene TRBV13 combines with J gene TRBJ2-1; TRBD2 matches 13 bases. The CDR3 has 17 amino acids. Trimming removed 1 base from V and 5 bases from J; junction bases left unmatched: 5. CDR1 is PRHDT, CDR2 FYEKMQ, per germline (reference sequence). In DNA, the CDR3 is TGTGCCAGCAGCTTAGAGGGACTAGCGGGACCCAACAATGAGCAGTTCTTC. This translates into CASSLEGLAGPNNEQFF.

J is TRBJ2-1 and V is TRBV2; D is tentatively TRBD1 or TRBD2 (5 bases each). This CDR3 comprises 15 residues. The germline V gene has CDR1 SNHLY and CDR2 FYNNEI. The V end was cut by 7 bases, the J end by 8 bases, with 21 bases between. The CDR3 nucleotides read TGTGCCAGCATAGTGGAGGCAGGGTCTGTGGATGAGCAGTTCTTC. Encoded protein: CASIVEAGSVDEQFF.

This clonotype has just a few counts. The chain links TRBV29-1 to TRBJ2-1; tentative D call: TRBD1 (7 bases). V was cut by 7 bases and J by 10 bases, with 20 bases left in between. The CDR3 is 13 amino acids. Germline V lookup: CDR1 SQVTM, CDR2 ANQGSEA. Here the CDR3 DNA reads TGCAGCGGCGGCGGCCAGGGGGGTGGAGAGCAGTTCTTC. Translated: CSGGGQGGGEQFF.

The genes are TRBV28 and TRBJ2-3; a possible D gene is TRBD2 (5 bases). The length of the CDR3 is 17 residues. The V end lost 2 bases, the J end lost 5 bases, and 20 bases lay between the germline ends. Germline assignment: CDR1 MDHEN and CDR2 SYDVKM. The CDR3 sequence: CASSLTPFVPAGDTQYF. In DNA, the CDR3 is TGTGCCAGCAGTTTAACCCCCTTCGTCCCGGCGGGAGATACGCAGTATTTT.

This rearrangement joins TRBV6-6 to TRBJ1-2; D may be TRBD1 (5 bases). Deletions cut 6 bases from V and 0 bases from J, with 11 bases between. The germline CDR1 and CDR2 sequences are MNHNY and SVGAGI (reference sequence). CDR3 size: 14 residues. CDR3 nucleotide sequence: TGTGCCAGCAGCCCGGGGGGATCTAACTATGGCTACACCTTC. Translating it yields CASSPGGSNYGYTF.

This clonotype was detected only once. The junction and the germline gene differ at one end; a read error may be behind it. This sequence joins TRBV2 and TRBJ2-7, with D possibly TRBD1 on 5 matching bases. The CDR3 runs 14 residues. Germline lookup yields CDR1 SNHLY and CDR2 FYNNEI. As DNA, the CDR3 is TGTGCTAGCAGGGCGAACCAGGGCTCCTACGAGCAGTACTTC. This encodes CASRANQGSYEQYF. Together with reference TRBV2 and TRBJ2-7, the CDR3 gives the full variable domain: EPEVTQTPSHQVTQMGQEVILRCVPISNHLYFYWYRQILGQKVEFLVSFYNNEISEKSEIFDDQFSVERPDGSNFTLKIRSTKLEDSAMYFCASRANQGSYEQYFGPGTRLTVT.

This clonotype has a single count. The chain combines TRBV20-1 with TRBJ2-1, with unresolved D. V lost 3 bases and J 0 bases, leaving 9 bases between the germline ends. The length of the CDR3 is 14 residues. Germline V gene lookup returns CDR1 DFQATT and CDR2 SNEGSKA (reference sequence). The CDR3 bases are TGCAGTGCTAGCGCGGCGAGCTCCTACAATGAGCAGTTCTTC. Protein sequence: CSASAASSYNEQFF.

The rearrangement links TRBV11-3 to TRBJ1-2; D is ambiguous. The germline V gene has CDR1 SGHNT and CDR2 YENEEA. The CDR3 has 15 amino acids. The ends were cut back, 1 base at V and 2 bases at J, with 11 bases in the middle. Here the CDR3 DNA reads TGTGCCAGCAGCTTAGCAGGACCGCGAAACTATGGCTACACCTTC. This sequence encodes CASSLAGPRNYGYTF.

This clonotype was seen a few times. J is TRBJ2-1 and V is TRBV20-1; D unclear. The germline V gene encodes CDR1 DFQATT and CDR2 SNEGSKA (reference sequence). The CDR3 extends over 11 amino acids. V lost 7 bases and J 12 bases, leaving 16 bases between the germline ends. This CDR3 is CSVTPTGGQFF. CDR3 coding DNA: TGCAGTGTCACTCCGACGGGTGGGCAGTTCTTC.

This clonotype has only a few counts. The chain recombines TRBV3-1 with TRBJ2-5; weak D call: TRBD1 (5 bases). Germline CDR1 LGHDT, CDR2 YNNKEL (reference sequence). V was trimmed by 2 bases and J by 1 base, leaving 8 bases between them. There are 14 residues in the CDR3. CDR3 bases: TGTGCCAGCAGCCAACAGCAGGGCCAAGAGACCCAGTACTTC. This encodes CASSQQQGQETQYF.

The chain joins TRBV7-3 to TRBJ2-1; no reliable D call. The CDR3 covers 18 residues. CDR1 is SGHTA and CDR2 is FQGTGA in the germline V gene. Trimming left V 5 bases short and J 1 base short, with 21 bases between. The chain's CDR3 is CASSPRAQRIGSYNEQFF. The CDR3, as DNA: TGTGCCAGCAGCCCCCGCGCCCAACGAATAGGTTCCTACAATGAGCAGTTCTTC.

Only a few counts were recorded for this clonotype. The V and J genes are TRBV10-3 and TRBJ2-1, with 11 bases fitting TRBD2. The V gene's germline CDR1 is ENHRY and CDR2 SYGVKD. The CDR3 is 15 amino acids. J was trimmed by 6 bases and V by 6 bases; bases with no gene match: 7. Written as DNA, the CDR3 is TGTGCCATCAGCCAACTAGCGGGAGACCCCAATGAGCAGTTCTTC. It encodes CAISQLAGDPNEQFF.

V gene TRBV28 combines with J gene TRBJ2-7; maybe TRBD1 (5 bases). V gave up 2 bases and J gave up 0 bases, with 11 bases separating them. This CDR3 has 15 amino acids. Germline assignment: CDR1 MDHEN and CDR2 SYDVKM. DNA of the CDR3: TGTGCCAGCAGTTTAGGGGCCTTACCCTCCTACGAGCAGTACTTC. Translation: CASSLGALPSYEQYF.

The chain couples TRBV20-1 to TRBJ1-2; 8 bases align to TRBD1. The CDR3 is 16 amino acids. CDR1 DFQATT and CDR2 SNEGSKA come from the germline V gene (reference sequence). Trimming cost V 0 bases and J 0 bases; bases outside gene matches: 6. DNA of the CDR3: TGCAGTGCTAGAGACCTCCAGGGGGCGGCTAACTATGGCTACACCTTC. This translates into CSARDLQGAANYGYTF.

This chain joins TRBV20-1 and TRBJ2-1; D is uncertain. CDR1 and CDR2 (germline): DFQATT, SNEGSKA (reference sequence). The CDR3 is made up of 15 amino acids. V lost 1 base to trimming and J lost 10 bases, with 20 bases between them. CDR3 coding DNA: TGCAGTGCTAGAGGCCCCTTGCGGTCCGAGCCGGAGCAGTTCTTC. It specifies CSARGPLRSEPEQFF.

The chain uses TRBV18 and TRBJ2-5, with 16 bases aligning to TRBD2. The assigned J gene may be wrong: the sequence end matches TRBJ2-7 better. CDR1 and CDR2 (germline): KGHSH, LQKENI. CDR3 size: 16 residues. The CDR3 coding sequence is TGTGCCAGCTCACCGGGGACTAGCGGGGGGGACTACGAGCAGTACTTC. Amino acids: CASSPGTSGGDYEQYF.

J is TRBJ2-1 and V is TRBV7-6, with TRBD2 matching over 11 bases. J gave up 9 bases and V 4 bases, and 14 bases lay outside the gene matches. The CDR3 length is 17 residues. CDR1 SGHVS and CDR2 FNYEAQ come from the germline V gene. The CDR3, as DNA: TGTGCCAGCAGCTCAACACGGGTCACTAGCGGGAGCACTGAGCAGTTCTTC. Protein product: CASSSTRVTSGSTEQFF.

This clonotype was seen more than once but under ten times. The rearrangement joins TRBV6-1 to TRBJ2-1; 9 bases map to TRBD1. The CDR3 sequence is 14 residues long. V lost 4 bases to trimming and J lost 10 bases; unmatched junction nucleotides: 8. The germline V gene encodes CDR1 MNHNS and CDR2 SASEGT. In DNA, the CDR3 is TGTGCCAGCAGTGGGGGGACAGGGAATAGGGAGCAGTTCTTC. Translating it yields CASSGGTGNREQFF.

This clonotype was counted a few times. The V call is TRBV7-9, the J call TRBJ1-2; a weak D match, TRBD1 (6 bases). The CDR3 contains 17 residues. V was trimmed by 4 bases and J by 5 bases, leaving 23 bases between them. Germline CDR1 SEHNR, CDR2 FQNEAQ (reference sequence). This chain's CDR3 is CASSSPGAGPENYGYTF. The DNA of the CDR3 is TGTGCCAGCAGCTCGCCAGGGGCAGGGCCGGAAAATTATGGCTACACCTTC.

V is TRBV20-1 and J is TRBJ2-7; a weak D match, TRBD2 (5 bases). CDR1 and CDR2 (germline): DFQATT, SNEGSKA (reference sequence). The V gene lost 3 bases and the J gene lost 2 bases, with 17 bases spanning the gap. The CDR3 extends over 15 amino acids. CDR3 in DNA: TGCAGTGCTAGGACCTTACTAGGCCAACCCTACGAGCAGTACTTC. As protein: CSARTLLGQPYEQYF.